Presented here are 23 T cell receptor beta chains from one specimen sequenced in a study of shared clonotypes between healthy human individuals. Measured with immunoSEQ multiplex PCR; TCRdb has only the in-frame clones, and not every one. The table lists 900,000 to 1,200,000 clones, approximately 78% of them singletons, with 0.55% to 0.7% in the top ten. Sequenced: memory CD4+ T cells from PBMCs. Subset indicated: CD45RA-negative fraction. The receptors originated from a man younger than 35 in good health. Some clones in this sample may be carry-over from other donors' samples.

This clone has only a few counts. Other DNA sequences in the same sample also yield this CDR3. The chain is built from TRBV9 and TRBJ2-1, with D possibly being TRBD2 (5 bases). Trimming took 0 bases from V and 1 from J, leaving 5 bases between them. The CDR3 runs 14 residues. Germline lookup yields CDR1 SGDLS and CDR2 YYNGEE. CDR3 in amino acids: CASSVAGSYNEQFF. CDR3 nucleotide sequence: TGTGCCAGCAGCGTAGCGGGGTCCTACAATGAGCAGTTCTTC.

A remark on this clone: Other DNA variants within this sample encode the same CDR3. The chain is built from TRBV7-2 and TRBJ2-7, with D unclear. The germline CDR1 and CDR2 sequences are SGHTA and FQGNSA. This CDR3 spans 14 amino acids. Trimming stripped 0 bases from V and 1 base from J, with 7 bases between. CDR3 in amino acids: CASSLARASYEQYF. DNA of the CDR3: TGTGCCAGCAGCTTAGCCCGGGCTTCCTACGAGCAGTACTTC. Using reference TRBV7-2 and TRBJ2-7 for the parts outside the CDR3, the full variable domain is GAGVSQSPSNKVTEKGKDVELRCDPISGHTALYWYRQSLGQGLEFLIYFQGNSAPDKSGLPSDRFSAERTGGSVSTLTIQRTQQEDSAVYLCASSLARASYEQYFGPGTRLTVT.

This clone was detected a few times. The rearrangement uses TRBV7-6 and TRBJ1-1; no definite D call. V was cut by 1 base and J by 4 bases, with 10 bases left in between. CDR1 SGHVS and CDR2 FNYEAQ come from the germline V gene. The CDR3 is made up of 14 amino acids. In DNA form, the CDR3 reads TGTGCCAGCAGCTTAGAAGGGATGGGCACTGAAGCTTTCTTT. Protein sequence: CASSLEGMGTEAFF.

CDR3 amino acids: CASSRTSGSIDEQFF. The CDR3 bases are TGTGCCAGCAGCCGAACTAGCGGGAGTATTGATGAGCAGTTCTTC. The V gene is TRBV7-8, the J gene TRBJ2-1; 11 nucleotides align to TRBD2. Germline V gene sequence: CDR1 SGHVS, CDR2 FQNEAQ. CDR3 length equals 15 residues. Trimming removed 5 bases from V and 8 bases from J; junction bases left unmatched: 8.

This chain joins TRBV29-1 and TRBJ2-4; TRBD1 might be the D (6 bases). Looked up from germline, CDR1 is SQVTM and CDR2 is ANQGSEA. Trimming cost V 0 bases and J 8 bases, with 11 bases left between them. The CDR3 is 13 residues long. The CDR3 DNA reads TGCAGCGTTGAAGAGATTGGGGGCGACATTCAGTACTTC. Protein: CSVEEIGGDIQYF.

The chain is built from TRBV9 and TRBJ2-7; the D is unclear. CDR1 and CDR2 from the germline V gene are SGDLS and YYNGEE. The CDR3 loop spans 13 amino acids. V gave up 4 bases and J gave up 6 bases, with 14 bases separating them. CDR3 in DNA: TGTGCCAGCAGCAATGACGGTCTTTCCGAGCAGTACTTC. This encodes CASSNDGLSEQYF.

This clone has just a few counts. The chain combines TRBV29-1 with TRBJ2-7; tentatively, D is TRBD1 (6 bases). Germline values: CDR1 SQVTM, CDR2 ANQGSEA. CDR3 size: 12 residues. The V end lost 7 bases, the J end lost 3 bases, and 13 bases lay between the germline ends. The DNA of the CDR3 is TGCAGCGCCTCGGGACATAACTACGAGCAGTACTTC. It translates to CSASGHNYEQYF.

The chain is built from TRBV27 and TRBJ1-4, with no clear D. This CDR3 is built from 15 residues. The germline V gene encodes CDR1 MNHEY and CDR2 SMNVEV (reference sequence). V lost 2 bases to trimming and J lost 6 bases, with 13 bases between them. The chain's CDR3 is CASSLTSAAHEKLFF. Written as DNA, the CDR3 is TGTGCCAGCAGTTTAACGAGTGCAGCCCATGAAAAACTGTTTTTT. The whole variable domain, filled in from reference TRBV27 and TRBJ1-4, reads EAQVTQNPRYLITVTGKKLTVTCSQNMNHEYMSWYRQDPGLGLRQIYYSMNVEVTDKGDVPEGYKVSRKEKRNFPLILESPSPNQTSLYFCASSLTSAAHEKLFFGSGTQLSVL.

This chain uses TRBV6-1 with TRBJ2-3, with D tentatively TRBD2 (6 bases). CDR1 and CDR2 (germline): MNHNS, SASEGT. The length of the CDR3 is 19 residues. The V end lost 3 bases, the J end lost 7 bases, and 29 bases lay between the germline ends. CDR3 nucleotides: TGTGCCAGCAGTGACCCCCGATACGGGGACTCAGGGATCGCGAATACGCAGTATTTT. Amino acids: CASSDPRYGDSGIANTQYF.

The CDR3 DNA follows: TGCGCCAGCAGCTTGGGGTCAGGGAGAAACACCATATATTTT. This gives the protein CASSLGSGRNTIYF. This sequence joins TRBV5-1 and TRBJ1-3, with a possible D match to TRBD1 (5 bases). Germline CDR1 reads SGHRS; CDR2 reads YFSETQ. V was trimmed by 0 bases and J by 5 bases, leaving 9 bases between them. There are 14 residues in the CDR3. The whole variable domain, filled in from reference TRBV5-1 and TRBJ1-3, reads KAGVTQTPRYLIKTRGQQVTLSCSPISGHRSVSWYQQTPGQGLQFLFEYFSETQRNKGNFPGRFSGRQFSNSRSEMNVSTLELGDSALYLCASSLGSGRNTIYFGEGSWLTVV.

This clone was counted once. The chain carries TRBV27 and TRBJ1-1, with D perhaps matching TRBD1 (6 bases). The CDR3 has 16 residues. CDR1 is MNHEY, CDR2 SMNVEV, per germline (reference sequence). Trimming removed 4 bases at V and 4 bases at J, with 19 bases between. Here the CDR3 DNA reads TGTGCCAGCAGTTCCAACATGGGGGCTGGAGTCACTGAAGCTTTCTTT. Translated: CASSSNMGAGVTEAFF.

A remark on this clone: Other DNA sequences in the same sample also yield this CDR3. This chain links TRBV10-3 with TRBJ1-5; tentatively, D is TRBD1 (5 bases). The CDR3 extends over 14 amino acids. Trimming removed 0 bases at V and 2 bases at J, with 5 bases between. Germline assignment: CDR1 ENHRY and CDR2 SYGVKD. The CDR3 nucleotides are TGTGCCATCAGTGAGTCAGGGGGCAATCAGCCCCAGCATTTT. Protein sequence: CAISESGGNQPQHF.

CDR3 in amino acids: CASSQETGSNEKLFF. The CDR3 DNA is TGTGCCAGCAGCCAAGAAACAGGTTCTAATGAAAAACTGTTTTTT. The chain couples TRBV4-2 to TRBJ1-4; possibly TRBD1 for D (5 bases). Trimming stripped 0 bases from V and 3 bases from J, with 8 bases between. Germline CDR1 and CDR2: LGHNA and YNFKEQ. There are 15 residues in the CDR3.

The genes are TRBV7-9 and TRBJ2-5, with TRBD2 identical over 9 bases. Germline loops: CDR1 SEHNR, CDR2 FQNEAQ (reference sequence). There are 16 residues in the CDR3. V trimming: 2 bases; J trimming: 3 bases; junction bases outside the gene matches: 7. CDR3 DNA sequence: TGTGCCAGCAGCTTATATTGGGCTAGCGGGGAAGAGACCCAGTACTTC. Amino acids: CASSLYWASGEETQYF.

The rearrangement links TRBV5-1 to TRBJ1-5, with D maybe TRBD1 (5 bases). This CDR3 is built from 15 residues. CDR1 is SGHRS, CDR2 YFSETQ, per germline. With 1 base removed from V and 7 bases from J, the gap between germline ends came to 15 bases. CDR3 sequence: CASSLFPGGEQPQHF. CDR3 in DNA: TGCGCCAGCAGCTTGTTTCCCGGGGGTGAGCAGCCCCAGCATTTT.

The CDR3 DNA is TGCAGCGTAACGACAGGGGGCCTTTACGAGCAGTACTTC. As protein: CSVTTGGLYEQYF. The V and J genes are TRBV29-1 and TRBJ2-7; 10 positions match TRBD1. The CDR3 totals 13 residues. Trimming at V came to 6 bases and at J to 4 bases, leaving 6 bases not matched to a gene. Looked up from germline, CDR1 is SQVTM and CDR2 is ANQGSEA.

This chain connects TRBV28 to TRBJ1-5; 8 bases fit TRBD1. Germline values: CDR1 MDHEN, CDR2 SYDVKM. V lost 11 bases and J lost 7; bases outside the gene matches: 13. This CDR3 region has 14 residues. The DNA of the CDR3 is TGTGCCGCCAGAAGACAGGGGAGGGGACAGCCCCAGCATTTT. It translates to CAARRQGRGQPQHF. The whole variable domain, remainder taken from reference TRBV28 and TRBJ1-5, is DVKVTQSSRYLVKRTGEKVFLECVQDMDHENMFWYRQDPGLGLRLIYFSYDVKMKEKGDIPEGYSVSREKKERFSLILESASTNQTSMYLCAARRQGRGQPQHFGDGTRLSIL.

The chain joins TRBV5-6 to TRBJ2-3, with 14 bases identical to TRBD2. The CDR3 totals 18 residues. CDR1 and CDR2 (germline): SGHDT, YYEEEE. The trim removed 3 bases at V and 3 bases at J, leaving 9 bases unmatched. For the CDR3, the DNA is TGTGCCAGCAGCTCAATTCCCGGGACTAGCGGGAGTACAGATACGCAGTATTTT. Translating it yields CASSSIPGTSGSTDTQYF.

The chain employs TRBV19 and TRBJ2-5; 8 bases are a match to TRBD1. The CDR3 runs to 16 residues. Trimming at V came to 4 bases and at J to 1 base, leaving 8 bases not matched to a gene. CDR1 is LNHDA and CDR2 is SQIVND in the germline V gene (reference sequence). In DNA, the CDR3 is TGTGCCAGTAGTAGGACAGGGAAGTGGGGCCAAGAGACCCAGTACTTC. It yields the protein CASSRTGKWGQETQYF.

The chain employs TRBV7-8 and TRBJ2-3; no clear D. CDR1 and CDR2 (germline): SGHVS, FQNEAQ. The CDR3 is made up of 16 amino acids. V was trimmed by 6 bases and J by 0 bases, leaving 16 bases between them. The CDR3 region has the DNA TGTGCCAGCAGTCTCCCTACAGCCGCTAGCACAGATACGCAGTATTTT. It specifies CASSLPTAASTDTQYF. The full variable domain, completed using reference TRBV7-8 and TRBJ2-3, is GAGVSQSPRYKVAKRGQDVALRCDPISGHVSLFWYQQALGQGPEFLTYFQNEAQLDKSGLPSDRFFAERPEGSVSTLKIQRTQQEDSAVYLCASSLPTAASTDTQYFGPGTRLTVL.

The chain uses TRBV15 and TRBJ2-5, with 10 bases fitting TRBD1. Germline loops: CDR1 LNHNV, CDR2 YYDKDF (reference sequence). V gave up 3 bases and J gave up 5 bases; unmatched junction bases: 6. The CDR3 length is 15 residues. The DNA of the CDR3 is TGTGCCACCAGCAGTGGGGACAGGGGCGCTGAGACCCAGTACTTC. Amino acids: CATSSGDRGAETQYF.

This clone was detected many times. The chain is built from TRBV9 and TRBJ2-5, with D tentatively TRBD2 (6 bases). CDR1 is SGDLS, CDR2 YYNGEE, per germline. CDR3 length: 14 amino acids. The ends were cut back, 0 bases at V and 9 bases at J, with 15 bases in the middle. DNA for the CDR3: TGTGCCAGCAGCGTAGCTCGAGACCCGGGGGCCCAGTACTTC. Its translation: CASSVARDPGAQYF.

The table lists this clone with a few counts. The genes are TRBV18 and TRBJ1-1; 8 nucleotides match TRBD1. The length of the CDR3 is 14 residues. V gave up 5 bases and J gave up 7 bases; unmatched junction bases: 9. Germline loops: CDR1 KGHSH, CDR2 LQKENI. CDR3 in amino acids: CASSVSQGEGEAFF. CDR3 nucleotide sequence: TGTGCCAGCTCAGTCTCACAGGGGGAGGGTGAAGCTTTCTTT.